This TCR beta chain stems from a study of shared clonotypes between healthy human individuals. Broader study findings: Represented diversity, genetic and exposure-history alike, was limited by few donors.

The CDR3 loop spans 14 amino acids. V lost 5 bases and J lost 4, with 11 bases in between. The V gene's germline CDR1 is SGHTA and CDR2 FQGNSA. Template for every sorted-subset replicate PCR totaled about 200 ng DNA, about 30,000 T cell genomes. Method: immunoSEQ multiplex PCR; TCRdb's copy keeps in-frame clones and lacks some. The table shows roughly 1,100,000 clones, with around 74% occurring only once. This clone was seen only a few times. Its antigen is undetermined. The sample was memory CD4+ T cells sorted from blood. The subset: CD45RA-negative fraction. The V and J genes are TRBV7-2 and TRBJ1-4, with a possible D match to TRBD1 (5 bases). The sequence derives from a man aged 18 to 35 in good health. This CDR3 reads CASSRDSLNEKLFF. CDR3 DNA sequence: TGTGCCAGCAGCCGAGACAGTCTTAATGAAAAACTGTTTTTT.